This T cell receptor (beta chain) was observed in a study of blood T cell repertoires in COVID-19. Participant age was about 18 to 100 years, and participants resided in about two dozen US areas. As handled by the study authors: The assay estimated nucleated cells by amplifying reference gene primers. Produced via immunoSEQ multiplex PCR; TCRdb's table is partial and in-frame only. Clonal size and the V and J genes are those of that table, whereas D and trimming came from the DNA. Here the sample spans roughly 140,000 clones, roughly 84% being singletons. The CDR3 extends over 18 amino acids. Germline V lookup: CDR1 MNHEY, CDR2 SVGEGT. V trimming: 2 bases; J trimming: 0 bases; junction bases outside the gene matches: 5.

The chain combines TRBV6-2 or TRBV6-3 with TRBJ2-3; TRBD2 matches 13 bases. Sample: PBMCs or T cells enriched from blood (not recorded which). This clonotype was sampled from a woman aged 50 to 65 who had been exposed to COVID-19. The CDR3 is CASSYTTSGRPSTDTQYF. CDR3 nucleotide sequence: TGTGCCAGCAGTTACACGACTAGCGGGAGGCCAAGCACAGATACGCAGTATTTT.